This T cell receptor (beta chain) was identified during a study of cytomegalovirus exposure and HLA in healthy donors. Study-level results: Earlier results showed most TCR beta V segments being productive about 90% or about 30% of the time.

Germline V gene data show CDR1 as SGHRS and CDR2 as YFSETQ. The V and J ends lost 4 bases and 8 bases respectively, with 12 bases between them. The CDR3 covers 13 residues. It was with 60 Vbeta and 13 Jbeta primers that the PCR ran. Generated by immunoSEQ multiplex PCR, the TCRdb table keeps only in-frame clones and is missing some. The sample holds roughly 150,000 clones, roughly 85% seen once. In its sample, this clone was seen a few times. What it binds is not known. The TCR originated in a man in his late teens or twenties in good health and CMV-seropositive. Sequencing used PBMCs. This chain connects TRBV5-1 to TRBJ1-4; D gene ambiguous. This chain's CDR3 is CASSPGPDEKLFF. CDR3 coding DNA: TGCGCCAGCAGCCCGGGTCCCGACGAAAAACTGTTTTTT.